The 23 T cell receptor beta chains below come from one sample, sequenced in a study of blood T cell repertoires in COVID-19. Assay used: immunoSEQ multiplex PCR; TCRdb lists only in-frame clones, some missing. Altogether some 60,000 clones are present, approximately 83% being singletons, with the ten largest covering 9.5% to 13%. Sequenced sample: peripheral blood. These receptors came from a man aged 45 to 65 with COVID-19, enrolled during active disease.

The chain recombines TRBV28 with TRBJ2-3, with TRBD2 identical over 7 bases. Losses at the gene ends were 6 bases for V and 5 bases for J; bases not matched to a gene: 5. This CDR3 has 13 residues. Germline V gives CDR1 MDHEN, CDR2 SYDVKM. CDR3 region: CASRKIAGDTQYF. CDR3 coding DNA: TGTGCCAGCAGGAAGATAGCGGGAGATACGCAGTATTTT.

The V gene is TRBV5-1, the J gene TRBJ2-1, with D possibly TRBD2 on 6 matching bases. The CDR3 has 14 residues. Germline V gene sequence: CDR1 SGHRS, CDR2 YFSETQ. Trimming shortened V by 2 bases and J by 6 bases, and 12 bases separated the two germline ends. As DNA, the CDR3 is TGCGCCAGCAGCTTCGGGGGATCCAGCAATGAGCAGTTCTTC. Translated: CASSFGGSSNEQFF.

The chain couples TRBV30 to TRBJ1-2; 9 bases line up with TRBD1. The V gene's germline CDR1 is GTSNPN and CDR2 SVGIG (reference sequence). Trimming removed 2 bases from V and 4 bases from J; junction bases left unmatched: 2. CDR3 length equals 13 residues. CDR3 sequence (DNA): TGTGCCTGGAGTTTGGGACAGGGCTATGGCTACACCTTC. It codes for CAWSLGQGYGYTF. Full variable domain (rest looked up from reference TRBV30 and TRBJ1-2): SQTIHQWPATLVQPVGSPLSLECTVEGTSNPNLYWYRQAAGRGLQLLFYSVGIGQISSEVPQNLSASRPQDRQFILSSKKLLLSDSGFYLCAWSLGQGYGYTFGSGTRLTVV.

The chain is built from TRBV21-1 and TRBJ2-1; TRBD1 is taken as the D call from the table, unchecked against the DNA. TRBV21-1 is recorded as a pseudogene. This CDR3 has 18 residues. The CDR3 DNA reads TGTGCCAGCAGGACCGGGACAGGGGGCTTTTCTGCCTACAATGAGCAGTTCTTC. The encoded protein is CASRTGTGGFSAYNEQFF.

There are a few counts of this clone. This rearrangement joins TRBV7-3 to TRBJ2-1; 8 nucleotides match TRBD2. Germline V gives CDR1 SGHTA, CDR2 FQGTGA. The CDR3 consists of 13 residues. The ends lost 1 base at V and 9 bases at J; junction bases unmatched: 2. CDR3 in amino acids: CASSLKRESEQFF. The CDR3 bases are TGTGCCAGCAGCTTAAAGCGGGAGAGTGAGCAGTTCTTC.

The chain combines TRBV2 with TRBJ2-1, with no clear D. Germline-derived CDR1 and CDR2 are SNHLY and FYNNEI. V gave up 0 bases and J gave up 3 bases, with 6 bases separating them. The CDR3 totals 14 residues. The CDR3 reads CASSEARGYNEQFF. CDR3 nucleotide sequence: TGTGCCAGCAGTGAAGCGCGCGGCTACAATGAGCAGTTCTTC.

This rearrangement joins TRBV15 to TRBJ2-3; 9 bases fit TRBD2. Germline lookup yields CDR1 LNHNV and CDR2 YYDKDF (reference sequence). V lost 0 bases and J lost 4; bases outside the gene matches: 8. This CDR3 region has 17 residues. CDR3 protein: CATSRDRAGGRADTQYF. CDR3 nucleotide sequence: TGTGCCACCAGCAGAGATAGGGCAGGCGGGAGGGCAGATACGCAGTATTTT.

The chain carries TRBV2 and TRBJ1-2; TRBD1 matches at 7 bases. V was pared by 3 bases and J by 0 bases, with 4 bases of the junction left unmatched. CDR3 size: 15 residues. Germline CDR1 is SNHLY and CDR2 is FYNNEI. The CDR3 loop reads CASSERGPTNYGYTF. DNA for the CDR3: TGTGCCAGCAGTGAGAGGGGGCCAACTAACTATGGCTACACCTTC.

The chain couples TRBV20-1 to TRBJ2-6; tentatively, D is TRBD2 (5 bases). The germline V gene encodes CDR1 DFQATT and CDR2 SNEGSKA (reference sequence). Trimming pared 3 bases from V and 3 bases from J, leaving 12 bases between. This CDR3 region has 15 residues. The CDR3 region is CSASTGLRGANVLTF. CDR3 bases: TGCAGTGCTAGTACCGGACTGCGTGGGGCCAACGTCCTGACTTTC.

J is TRBJ2-4 and V is TRBV25-1; 14 bases agree with TRBD2. The V and J ends lost 2 bases and 5 bases, in that order; junction bases with no gene match: 2. CDR1 and CDR2 (germline): MGHDK, SYGVNS. This CDR3 is 16 amino acids long. The CDR3 DNA sequence: TGTGCCAGCAGTGAAGGGACTAGCGGGAGTCAAAACATTCAGTACTTC. This sequence encodes CASSEGTSGSQNIQYF.

DNA for the CDR3: TGTGCCAGCAGTGATACCCGCGGGACGTACAATGAGCAGTTCTTC. Its translation: CASSDTRGTYNEQFF. The genes are TRBV25-1 and TRBJ2-1; possible D gene TRBD2, 6 bases. CDR1 MGHDK and CDR2 SYGVNS come from the germline V gene. V lost 3 bases to trimming and J lost 4 bases, with 13 bases between them. CDR3 length equals 15 residues.

The chain carries TRBV30 and TRBJ1-4, with TRBD1 identical over 11 bases. The CDR3 sequence is 16 residues long. With 6 bases clipped from V and 3 bases from J, the junction kept 9 bases outside the gene matches. Looked up from germline, CDR1 is GTSNPN and CDR2 is SVGIG (reference sequence). The CDR3: CACRTGGFFSNEKLFF. Written as DNA, the CDR3 is TGTGCCTGCCGGACAGGGGGCTTTTTCTCTAATGAAAAACTGTTTTTT. Supplemented by reference TRBV30 and TRBJ1-4, the full variable domain reads SQTIHQWPATLVQPVGSPLSLECTVEGTSNPNLYWYRQAAGRGLQLLFYSVGIGQISSEVPQNLSASRPQDRQFILSSKKLLLSDSGFYLCACRTGGFFSNEKLFFGSGTQLSVL.

The chain carries TRBV28 and TRBJ2-7, with a tentative D call TRBD1 (6 bases). V was trimmed by 5 bases and J by 5 bases, leaving 10 bases between them. The CDR3 runs 12 residues. Germline CDR1 reads MDHEN; CDR2 reads SYDVKM. CDR3 nucleotides: TGTGCCAGCAGTGCACAGGGTGACGAGCAGTACTTC. Its translation: CASSAQGDEQYF.

The J gene is TRBJ2-5, the V gene TRBV28; possibly TRBD1 for D (5 bases). Trimming shortened V by 1 base and J by 7 bases, and 16 bases separated the two germline ends. The CDR3 contains 15 residues. Germline CDR1 reads MDHEN; CDR2 reads SYDVKM. The CDR3 here is CASSLSGSGPRTQYF. Here the CDR3 DNA reads TGTGCCAGCAGTTTATCGGGCTCAGGGCCGAGGACCCAGTACTTC.

The V and J genes are TRBV6-6 and TRBJ1-2; TRBD1 is a possible D gene (5 bases). Trimming took 7 bases from V and 5 from J, leaving 17 bases between them. Per the germline V gene, CDR1 is MNHNY and CDR2 is SVGAGI (reference sequence). The CDR3 is made up of 14 amino acids. Here the CDR3 reads CASTPAGVEYGYTF. CDR3 coding DNA: TGTGCCAGCACCCCCGCGGGGGTAGAGTATGGCTACACCTTC.

The chain employs TRBV27 and TRBJ2-7, with TRBD1 identical over 7 bases. The CDR3 runs to 17 residues. J gave up 5 bases and V 3 bases, and 16 bases lay outside the gene matches. Looked up from germline, CDR1 is MNHEY and CDR2 is SMNVEV (reference sequence). The DNA for the CDR3 is TGTGCCAGCAGTTTTACCCGCGGACAGGCAATCCCTAACGAGCAGTACTTC. Residues: CASSFTRGQAIPNEQYF.

The genes are TRBV4-1 and TRBJ2-7; no firm D call. Germline-derived CDR1 and CDR2 are MGHRA and YSYEKL. V lost 4 bases and J lost 0, with 7 bases in between. The length of the CDR3 is 13 residues. CDR3 loop: CASSPDFSYEQYF. DNA for the CDR3: TGCGCCAGCAGCCCCGACTTCTCCTACGAGCAGTACTTC.

This chain links TRBV4-1 with TRBJ2-7; 7 bases line up with TRBD2. With V trimmed by 4 bases and J by 1 base, 13 bases remained unmatched. Germline V gene sequence: CDR1 MGHRA, CDR2 YSYEKL. This CDR3 contains 17 residues. For the CDR3, the DNA is TGCGCCAGCAGCCCCCAGGAGACTAGCTCACTATCCTACGAGCAGTACTTC. Translation: CASSPQETSSLSYEQYF.

As DNA, the CDR3 is TGTGCCAGCAGTTACGGACTAGCGGGAGTTCAAGAGACCCAGTACTTC. It translates to CASSYGLAGVQETQYF. The chain couples TRBV28 to TRBJ2-5; 13 bases map to TRBD2. The trim removed 4 bases at V and 2 bases at J, leaving 4 bases unmatched. The CDR3 runs 16 residues. Germline CDR1 reads MDHEN; CDR2 reads SYDVKM.

This chain uses TRBV19 with TRBJ1-5, with 9 bases fitting TRBD1. This CDR3 comprises 14 residues. From germline, CDR1 is LNHDA and CDR2 SQIVND (reference sequence). V lost 4 bases, J lost 15 bases, and 13 bases stayed unmatched. CDR3 protein: CASSTRDRAAPGHF. The CDR3 bases are TGTGCCAGTAGTACCCGGGACAGGGCGGCCCCAGGGCATTTT.

The chain links TRBV18 to TRBJ1-5; 7 bases agree with TRBD1. The J segment lost 6 bases and the V segment lost 2 bases, leaving 10 bases of the junction unmatched. This CDR3 spans 16 amino acids. Per germline, CDR1 KGHSH and CDR2 LQKENI. In nucleotides, the CDR3 is TGTGCCAGCTCACCAAAGTCGGGACAGCAAAGTCAGCCCCAGCATTTT. It is translated as CASSPKSGQQSQPQHF.

The chain joins TRBV28 to TRBJ2-1, with 12 bases aligning to TRBD2. V was clipped by 7 bases and J by 4 bases; unmatched bases: 8. From germline, CDR1 is MDHEN and CDR2 SYDVKM. The CDR3 sequence is 16 residues long. The CDR3 coding sequence is TGTGCCAGCACCCTAGGGGGACTAGCGGGTTACAATGAGCAGTTCTTC. Translated: CASTLGGLAGYNEQFF. The complete variable domain, with remaining parts taken from reference TRBV28 and TRBJ2-1, reads DVKVTQSSRYLVKRTGEKVFLECVQDMDHENMFWYRQDPGLGLRLIYFSYDVKMKEKGDIPEGYSVSREKKERFSLILESASTNQTSMYLCASTLGGLAGYNEQFFGPGTRLTVL.

This clone was picked up one time. The rearrangement joins TRBV5-4 to TRBJ1-1; TRBD1 matches at 7 bases. Germline-derived CDR1 and CDR2 are SGHNT and YYREEE (reference sequence). V was pared by 0 bases and J by 1 base, with 3 bases of the junction left unmatched. This CDR3 comprises 15 residues. CDR3 coding DNA: TGTGCCAGCAGCTTGGAGGGGGCAAGGAACACTGAAGCTTTCTTT. Translating it yields CASSLEGARNTEAFF.